A single sample is the source of the 27 T cell receptor beta chains below, sequenced in a study of cytomegalovirus exposure and HLA in healthy donors. Both 60 Vbeta primers and 13 Jbeta primers went into the PCR. Sequencing used immunoSEQ multiplex PCR; TCRdb keeps in-frame clones, though not all of them. The sample has about 60,000 clones, approximately 75% seen once; the top ten hold approximately 3.4%. Sequences were obtained from PBMCs. Receptors were obtained from a woman aged 35 to 49 in good health and CMV-seropositive.

The J gene is TRBJ1-3, the V gene TRBV6-1; D is undetermined. This CDR3 comprises 13 residues. The germline gives CDR1 MNHNS, CDR2 SASEGT. V lost 8 bases, J lost 5 bases, and 13 bases lay in between. CDR3 protein: CASEPYPRNTIYF. CDR3 nucleotide sequence: TGTGCCAGCGAGCCATATCCAAGAAACACCATATATTTT.

The chain is built from TRBV2 and TRBJ2-7; D possibly corresponds to TRBD2 (6 bases). The CDR3 length is 14 residues. CDR1 is SNHLY and CDR2 is FYNNEI in the germline V gene. V lost 6 bases, J lost 0 bases, and 12 bases lay in between. Written as DNA, the CDR3 is TGTGCCAGCAGGGGCAGCGGGCGCTCCTACGAGCAGTACTTC. Encoded protein: CASRGSGRSYEQYF. Supplemented by reference TRBV2 and TRBJ2-7, the full variable domain reads EPEVTQTPSHQVTQMGQEVILRCVPISNHLYFYWYRQILGQKVEFLVSFYNNEISEKSEIFDDQFSVERPDGSNFTLKIRSTKLEDSAMYFCASRGSGRSYEQYFGPGTRLTVT.

The chain joins TRBV19 to TRBJ1-1; TRBD1 matches 8 bases. Germline lookup yields CDR1 LNHDA and CDR2 SQIVND (reference sequence). The CDR3 extends over 13 amino acids. After removal of 2 bases from V and 11 bases from J, the junction contained 7 bases not matched to a gene. CDR3 sequence: CASSIMGDRLAFF. In DNA form, the CDR3 reads TGTGCCAGTAGTATAATGGGGGACAGGCTTGCTTTCTTT.

The chain links TRBV30 to TRBJ2-1; 12 bases fit TRBD2. Germline values: CDR1 GTSNPN, CDR2 SVGIG (reference sequence). V lost 8 bases and J lost 4; bases outside the gene matches: 6. The CDR3 length is 14 residues. CDR3 DNA: TGTGCCGTCACTAGCGGGGGGCCTTACAATGAGCAGTTCTTC. Protein product: CAVTSGGPYNEQFF. The full variable domain, in which reference TRBV30 and TRBJ2-1 provide the parts outside the CDR3, is SQTIHQWPATLVQPVGSPLSLECTVEGTSNPNLYWYRQAAGRGLQLLFYSVGIGQISSEVPQNLSASRPQDRQFILSSKKLLLSDSGFYLCAVTSGGPYNEQFFGPGTRLTVL.

The V gene is TRBV6-1, the J gene TRBJ1-2; D is undetermined. CDR1 is MNHNS and CDR2 is SASEGT in the germline V gene. There are 13 residues in the CDR3. The V end was cut by 3 bases, the J end by 2 bases, with 7 bases between. CDR3 amino acids: CASSENGNYGYTF. The CDR3, as DNA: TGTGCCAGCAGTGAGAACGGGAACTATGGCTACACCTTC.

The chain is built from TRBV19 and TRBJ1-5; D is possibly TRBD1 (5 bases). Germline CDR1 reads LNHDA; CDR2 reads SQIVND (reference sequence). Trimming removed 7 bases from V and 2 bases from J, with 18 bases in between. This CDR3 comprises 16 residues. CDR3 sequence reads: CASTKQGRLGNQPQHF. Here the CDR3 DNA reads TGTGCCAGTACCAAGCAGGGTAGATTGGGCAATCAGCCCCAGCATTTT.

V is TRBV2 and J is TRBJ2-5; D call uncertain. Trimming pared 4 bases from V and 4 bases from J, leaving 10 bases between. The CDR3 runs to 13 residues. Germline loops: CDR1 SNHLY, CDR2 FYNNEI. The CDR3 coding sequence is TGTGCCAGCAGTGGATGGGCCCCAGAGACCCAGTACTTC. It yields the protein CASSGWAPETQYF.

The V and J genes are TRBV6-5 and TRBJ1-1, with D maybe TRBD1 (5 bases). V was shortened by 6 bases and J by 7 bases, with 12 bases between the two germline ends. Germline assignment: CDR1 MNHEY and CDR2 SVGAGI. This CDR3 is built from 12 residues. The CDR3 bases are TGTGCCAGCAGAAAGCCGGGGGGTGAAGCTTTCTTT. This gives the protein CASRKPGGEAFF.

This chain links TRBV30 with TRBJ1-3; unclear D gene. Per germline, CDR1 GTSNPN and CDR2 SVGIG (reference sequence). V lost 3 bases, J lost 6 bases, and 9 bases lay in between. The CDR3 has 12 residues. The CDR3 reads CAWSVGANTIYF. The DNA for the CDR3 is TGTGCCTGGAGCGTCGGAGCAAACACCATATATTTT.

The chain employs TRBV7-2 and TRBJ2-3; TRBD2 matches at 8 bases. The CDR3 runs to 17 residues. Germline values: CDR1 SGHTA, CDR2 FQGNSA. Trimming cost V 0 bases and J 0 bases; bases outside gene matches: 5. The CDR3 DNA follows: TGTGCCAGCAGCTTAGCGTCGGGGGGGCTGAGCACAGATACGCAGTATTTT. Encoded protein: CASSLASGGLSTDTQYF.

This chain links TRBV9 with TRBJ1-2, with TRBD1 as a possible D gene (6 bases). The germline V and J ends were trimmed by 0 bases and 4 bases, with 10 bases remaining between them. This CDR3 contains 14 residues. The germline V gene encodes CDR1 SGDLS and CDR2 YYNGEE. DNA for the CDR3: TGTGCCAGCAGCGTAGGTACAGGGCGCTATGGCTACACCTTC. This translates into CASSVGTGRYGYTF. Full variable domain (outside the CDR3, taken from reference TRBV9 and TRBJ1-2): DSGVTQTPKHLITATGQRVTLRCSPRSGDLSVYWYQQSLDQGLQFLIQYYNGEERAKGNILERFSAQQFPDLHSELNLSSLELGDSALYFCASSVGTGRYGYTFGSGTRLTVV.

The rearrangement joins TRBV6-4 to TRBJ1-1; D gene unclear. CDR3 length: 14 residues. The germline V and J ends were trimmed by 6 bases and 5 bases, with 16 bases remaining between them. Germline CDR1 and CDR2: MRHNA and SNTAGT. The CDR3 protein is CASREPIEETEAFF. The CDR3 DNA follows: TGTGCCAGCAGGGAACCCATAGAGGAGACTGAAGCTTTCTTT.

The rearrangement joins TRBV5-1 to TRBJ2-2; 12 bases are shared with TRBD2. The CDR3 extends over 16 amino acids. With V trimmed by 2 bases and J by 4 bases, 3 bases remained unmatched. Germline CDR1 and CDR2: SGHRS and YFSETQ. Here the CDR3 reads CASSLRTSGATGELFF. CDR3 bases: TGCGCCAGCAGCTTAAGGACTAGCGGGGCCACCGGGGAGCTGTTTTTT.

This clone occurred a few times. The V and J genes are TRBV5-6 and TRBJ1-5; D gene ambiguous. The germline V gene has CDR1 SGHDT and CDR2 YYEEEE. V was shortened by 1 base and J by 7 bases, with 9 bases between the two germline ends. CDR3 length equals 13 residues. CDR3 bases: TGTGCCAGCAGCTTGTCTCCGTTGCAGCCCCAGCATTTT. It encodes CASSLSPLQPQHF.

V usage is TRBV6-5 and J usage is TRBJ1-2; D is unclear. Looked up from germline, CDR1 is MNHEY and CDR2 is SVGAGI. The CDR3 has 14 amino acids. V was trimmed by 0 bases and J by 4 bases, leaving 9 bases between them. The CDR3 sequence is CASSYSSSRYGYTF. Here the CDR3 DNA reads TGTGCCAGCAGTTACTCGAGCTCGCGCTATGGCTACACCTTC.

V is TRBV7-9 and J is TRBJ2-3; 9 positions match TRBD2. V lost 4 bases to trimming and J lost 2 bases; unmatched junction nucleotides: 10. Germline V gene data show CDR1 as SEHNR and CDR2 as FQNEAQ (reference sequence). This CDR3 contains 17 residues. CDR3 loop: CASSSSNSGGFTDTQYF. CDR3 nucleotide sequence: TGTGCCAGCAGCTCCTCTAATAGCGGGGGATTCACAGATACGCAGTATTTT. The full variable domain, completed using reference TRBV7-9 and TRBJ2-3, is DTGVSQNPRHKITKRGQNVTFRCDPISEHNRLYWYRQTLGQGPEFLTYFQNEAQLEKSRLLSDRFSAERPKGSFSTLEIQRTEQGDSAMYLCASSSSNSGGFTDTQYFGPGTRLTVL.

Of note for this clone: The CDR3 ends on some other residue instead of the conserved phenylalanine or tryptophan, so this is likely a read error. The chain employs TRBV5-1 and TRBJ1-2, with TRBD1 matching over 7 bases. Looked up from germline, CDR1 is SGHRS and CDR2 is YFSETQ. The V segment lost 4 bases and the J segment 2 bases; nucleotides outside the gene matches: 5. The CDR3 extends over 14 amino acids. CDR3 protein: CASSPQDRNYGYTL. The CDR3 DNA reads as TGCGCCAGCAGCCCCCAGGACAGGAACTATGGCTACACCCTC.

The V call is TRBV13, the J call TRBJ1-3; 7 bases are a match to TRBD1. Losses at the gene ends were 5 bases for V and 0 bases for J; bases not matched to a gene: 7. The CDR3 totals 16 residues. Germline CDR1 PRHDT, CDR2 FYEKMQ (reference sequence). The CDR3 DNA sequence: TGTGCCAGCAGCGGGGGACAGCAAAACTCTGGAAACACCATATATTTT. Translating it yields CASSGGQQNSGNTIYF.

J is TRBJ1-2 and V is TRBV2; 7 bases are shared with TRBD1. V lost 8 bases, J lost 4 bases, and 4 bases stayed unmatched. CDR1 SNHLY and CDR2 FYNNEI come from the germline V gene. The CDR3 sequence is 12 residues long. The CDR3 protein is CASRGQVYGYTF. CDR3 coding DNA: TGTGCCAGCCGAGGACAGGTCTATGGCTACACCTTC.

The chain links TRBV5-8 to TRBJ2-7; D gene uncertain. V gave up 4 bases and J gave up 1 base, with 18 bases separating them. Germline assignment: CDR1 SGHTS and CDR2 YDEGEE. The CDR3 has 16 residues. The CDR3 spells CASSRSFALLSYEQYF. The CDR3 DNA follows: TGTGCCAGCAGCCGGAGCTTTGCCCTATTGTCCTACGAGCAGTACTTC.

The chain uses TRBV6-5 and TRBJ1-6; no clear D. The V gene's germline CDR1 is MNHEY and CDR2 SVGAGI. The CDR3 loop spans 13 amino acids. V lost 2 bases, J lost 12 bases, and 11 bases lay in between. The CDR3 is CASSYAGIGPLHF. The CDR3 DNA sequence: TGTGCCAGCAGTTACGCGGGGATAGGACCCCTCCACTTT.

The chain is built from TRBV12-5 and TRBJ1-6; D possibly corresponds to TRBD1 (5 bases). Germline V gives CDR1 LGHNT, CDR2 FRNRAP. The CDR3 runs 15 residues. Trimming cost V 0 bases and J 11 bases, with 14 bases left between them. The CDR3 reads CASGLVDSLRTPLHF. The CDR3 DNA is TGTGCTAGTGGTTTGGTTGACAGCCTTAGGACACCCCTCCACTTT.

The chain is built from TRBV5-1 and TRBJ2-1; 9 bases align to TRBD2. CDR3 length equals 15 residues. The V gene end was trimmed by 3 bases and the J gene end by 7 bases; junction bases not matched to a gene: 8. Germline CDR1 is SGHRS and CDR2 is YFSETQ. CDR3 sequence reads: CASSYERGALNEQFF. CDR3 bases: TGCGCCAGCAGCTACGAGCGGGGGGCCTTGAATGAGCAGTTCTTC.

V is TRBV6-5 and J is TRBJ2-5; 7 bases are shared with TRBD1. CDR3 size: 13 residues. V shed 6 bases and J 1 base; nucleotides not matched to a gene: 2. Germline V gene sequence: CDR1 MNHEY, CDR2 SVGAGI. Here the CDR3 DNA reads TGTGCCAGCAGCTGGGACAGCCAAGAGACCCAGTACTTC. The encoded protein is CASSWDSQETQYF.

This clone was seen a few times. The chain recombines TRBV5-1 with TRBJ2-2; 8 bases are shared with TRBD1. The trim removed 2 bases at V and 2 bases at J, leaving 2 bases unmatched. Germline loops: CDR1 SGHRS, CDR2 YFSETQ. There are 15 residues in the CDR3. DNA of the CDR3: TGCGCCAGCAGCTTAACAGGGGGTAACACCGGGGAGCTGTTTTTT. This encodes CASSLTGGNTGELFF. Looking up the rest from reference TRBV5-1 and TRBJ2-2 gives the full variable domain: KAGVTQTPRYLIKTRGQQVTLSCSPISGHRSVSWYQQTPGQGLQFLFEYFSETQRNKGNFPGRFSGRQFSNSRSEMNVSTLELGDSALYLCASSLTGGNTGELFFGEGSRLTVL.

This rearrangement joins TRBV6-6 to TRBJ1-2; 7 bases are shared with TRBD1. CDR3 length: 16 amino acids. Germline CDR1 and CDR2: MNHNY and SVGAGI (reference sequence). With V trimmed by 6 bases and J by 8 bases, 18 bases remained unmatched. The CDR3 DNA reads TGTGCCAGCAGCCCGAGGACAGGAGGGCTTGTTGAAGGCTACACCTTC. Translating gives CASSPRTGGLVEGYTF.

Points on this clone: The same CDR3 can be traced to other DNA sequences in this sample. V gene TRBV19 combines with J gene TRBJ2-5, with a weak D call TRBD1 (6 bases). The DNA end favors TRBJ2-7, so the J call may be wrong. The germline CDR1 and CDR2 sequences are LNHDA and SQIVND (reference sequence). There are 12 residues in the CDR3. The CDR3 reads CASSKQGYEQYF. The CDR3 DNA follows: TGTGCCAGTAGTAAACAGGGCTACGAGCAGTACTTC.